The source of this T cell receptor (beta chain) is a study of read filtering for tumor transcriptome and immune sequencing. Study in general: Among patients, 17 to 20 were male and 14 female, aged about 47 to 85 (mean approximately 62). TCR-mapped reads were about 3.5 to 10.27 million with IR-seq versus 85 to 1273 with RNA-seq.

This clonotype was recorded at least ten times. Per the germline V gene, CDR1 is DFQATT and CDR2 is SNEGSKA (reference sequence). Trimming cost V 6 bases and J 5 bases, with 16 bases left between them. This CDR3 spans 13 amino acids. Molecular barcoded adaptors covering alpha/delta and beta/gamma chains were used on approximately 440 ng RNA. TCRdb re-called the reads with MiXCR, one entry per CDR3 protein. Among over 35,000 distinct CDR3 sequences listed, 12% were seen once. The sample taken for sequencing was a population of CD138-negative cells sorted from bone marrow. The chain joins TRBV20-1 to TRBJ1-2, with D unresolved. This receptor was identified in a donor aged 40 or over with multiple myeloma. The CDR3 here is CSAQEVRSYGYTF. CDR3 bases: TGCAGTGCCCAGGAGGTCCGGTCTTATGGCTACACCTTC.